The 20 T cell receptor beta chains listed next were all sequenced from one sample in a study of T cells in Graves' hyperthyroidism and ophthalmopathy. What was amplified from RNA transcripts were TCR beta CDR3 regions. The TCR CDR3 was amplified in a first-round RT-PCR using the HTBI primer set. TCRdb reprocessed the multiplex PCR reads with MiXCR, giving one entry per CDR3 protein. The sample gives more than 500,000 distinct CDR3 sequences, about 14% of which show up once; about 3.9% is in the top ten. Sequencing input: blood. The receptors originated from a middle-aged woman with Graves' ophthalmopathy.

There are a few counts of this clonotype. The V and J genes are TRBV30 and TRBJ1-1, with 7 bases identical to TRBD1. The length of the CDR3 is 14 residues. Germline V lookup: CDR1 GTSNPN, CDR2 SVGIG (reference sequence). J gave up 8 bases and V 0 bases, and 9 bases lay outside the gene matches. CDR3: CAWSVLDRFLEAFF. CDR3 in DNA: TGTGCCTGGAGTGTCCTGGACAGGTTCTTGGAAGCTTTCTTT.

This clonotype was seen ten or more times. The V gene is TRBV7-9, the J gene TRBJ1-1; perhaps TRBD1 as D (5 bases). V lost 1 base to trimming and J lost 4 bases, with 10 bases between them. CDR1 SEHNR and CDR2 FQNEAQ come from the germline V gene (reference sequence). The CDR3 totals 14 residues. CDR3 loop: CASSLGREGTEAFF. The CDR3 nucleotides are TGTGCCAGCAGCTTAGGCAGGGAGGGCACTGAAGCTTTCTTT.

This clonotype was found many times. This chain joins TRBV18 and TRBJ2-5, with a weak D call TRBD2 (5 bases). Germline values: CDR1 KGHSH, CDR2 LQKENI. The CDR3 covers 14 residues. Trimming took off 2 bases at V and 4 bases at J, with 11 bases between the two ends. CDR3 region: CASSPVGGVETQYF. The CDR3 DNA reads TGTGCCAGCTCACCAGTCGGAGGTGTAGAGACCCAGTACTTC.

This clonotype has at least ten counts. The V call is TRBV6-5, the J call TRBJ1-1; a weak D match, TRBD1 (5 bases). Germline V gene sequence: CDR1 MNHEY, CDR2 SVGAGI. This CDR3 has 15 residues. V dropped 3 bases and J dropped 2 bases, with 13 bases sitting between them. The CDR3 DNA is TGTGCCAGCAGTTATCAGGGAAAACTTAACACTGAAGCTTTCTTT. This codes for CASSYQGKLNTEAFF.

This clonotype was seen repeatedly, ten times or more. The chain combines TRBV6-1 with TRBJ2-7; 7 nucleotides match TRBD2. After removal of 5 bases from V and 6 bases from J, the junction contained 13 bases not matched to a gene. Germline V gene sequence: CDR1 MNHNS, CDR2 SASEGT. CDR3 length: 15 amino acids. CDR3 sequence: CASSPPTGTISEQYF. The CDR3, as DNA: TGTGCCAGCAGTCCACCAACTGGGACTATTAGCGAGCAGTACTTC.

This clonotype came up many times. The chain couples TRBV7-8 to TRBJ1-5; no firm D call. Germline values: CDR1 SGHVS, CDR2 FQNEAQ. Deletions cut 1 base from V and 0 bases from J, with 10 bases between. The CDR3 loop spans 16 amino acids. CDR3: CASSLVSAGSNQPQHF. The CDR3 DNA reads TGTGCCAGCAGCTTAGTTTCGGCAGGTAGCAATCAGCCCCAGCATTTT.

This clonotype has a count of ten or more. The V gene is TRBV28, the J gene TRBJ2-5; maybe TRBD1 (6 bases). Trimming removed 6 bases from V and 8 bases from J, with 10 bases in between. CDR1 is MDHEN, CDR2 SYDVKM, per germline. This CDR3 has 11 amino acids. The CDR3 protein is CASSLGGTQYF. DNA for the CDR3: TGTGCCAGCAGCTTAGGGGGTACCCAGTACTTC.

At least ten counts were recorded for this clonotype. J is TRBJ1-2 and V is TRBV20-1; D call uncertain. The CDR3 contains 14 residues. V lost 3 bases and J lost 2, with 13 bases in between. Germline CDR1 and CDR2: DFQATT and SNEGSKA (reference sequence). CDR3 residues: CSASTGNVNYGYTF. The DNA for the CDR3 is TGCAGTGCTAGTACGGGAAATGTAAACTATGGCTACACCTTC.

This CDR3 is CSAVRDSYEQYF. In DNA form, the CDR3 reads TGCAGTGCAGTCAGGGATTCCTACGAGCAGTACTTC. The rearrangement links TRBV20-1 to TRBJ2-7, with a tentative D call TRBD1 (5 bases). Germline assignment: CDR1 DFQATT and CDR2 SNEGSKA (reference sequence). The CDR3 has 12 amino acids. Trimming pared 6 bases from V and 1 base from J, leaving 10 bases between.

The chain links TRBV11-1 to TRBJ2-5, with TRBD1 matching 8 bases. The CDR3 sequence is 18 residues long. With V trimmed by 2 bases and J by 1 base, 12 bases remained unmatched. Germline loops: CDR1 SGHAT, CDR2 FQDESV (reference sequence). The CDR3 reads CASSLRMDRVPTQETQYF. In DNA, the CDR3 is TGTGCCAGCAGCTTACGGATGGACAGGGTCCCGACCCAAGAGACCCAGTACTTC.

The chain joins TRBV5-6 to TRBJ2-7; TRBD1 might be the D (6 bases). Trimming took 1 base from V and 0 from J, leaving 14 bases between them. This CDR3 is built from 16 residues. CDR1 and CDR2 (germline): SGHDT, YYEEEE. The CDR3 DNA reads TGTGCCAGCAGCTTGTCTGGGGGCCATAGCTCCTACGAGCAGTACTTC. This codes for CASSLSGGHSSYEQYF. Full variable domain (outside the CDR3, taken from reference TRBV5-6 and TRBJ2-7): DAGVTQSPTHLIKTRGQQVTLRCSPKSGHDTVSWYQQALGQGPQFIFQYYEEEERQRGNFPDRFSGHQFPNYSSELNVNALLLGDSALYLCASSLSGGHSSYEQYFGPGTRLTVT.

DNA for the CDR3: TGTGCTAGTGGTTTGGAGGAGGGCAGGCAGTACTTC. This codes for CASGLEEGRQYF. The V and J genes are TRBV12-5 and TRBJ2-7, with D possibly matching TRBD2 (6 bases). Germline V gene lookup returns CDR1 LGHNT and CDR2 FRNRAP. V dropped 1 base and J dropped 9 bases, with 10 bases sitting between them. CDR3 length: 12 residues.

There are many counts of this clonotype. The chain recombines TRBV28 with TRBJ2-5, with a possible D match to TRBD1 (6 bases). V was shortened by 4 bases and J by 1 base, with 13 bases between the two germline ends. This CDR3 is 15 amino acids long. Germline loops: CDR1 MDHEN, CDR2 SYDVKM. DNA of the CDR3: TGTGCCAGCAGTTCCCTAGGGACACCCCAAGAGACCCAGTACTTC. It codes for CASSSLGTPQETQYF.

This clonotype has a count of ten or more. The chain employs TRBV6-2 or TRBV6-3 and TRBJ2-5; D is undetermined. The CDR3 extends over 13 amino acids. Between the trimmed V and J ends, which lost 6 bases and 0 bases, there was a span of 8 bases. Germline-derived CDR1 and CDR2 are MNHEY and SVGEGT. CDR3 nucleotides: TGTGCCAGCAGCTCCGACAACCAAGAGACCCAGTACTTC. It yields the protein CASSSDNQETQYF.

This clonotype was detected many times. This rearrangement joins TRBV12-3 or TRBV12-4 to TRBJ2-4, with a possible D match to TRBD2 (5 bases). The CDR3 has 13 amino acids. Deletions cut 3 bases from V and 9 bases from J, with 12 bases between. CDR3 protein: CASSFLAGFIQYF. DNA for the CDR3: TGTGCCAGCAGTTTTCTAGCCGGTTTCATTCAGTACTTC.

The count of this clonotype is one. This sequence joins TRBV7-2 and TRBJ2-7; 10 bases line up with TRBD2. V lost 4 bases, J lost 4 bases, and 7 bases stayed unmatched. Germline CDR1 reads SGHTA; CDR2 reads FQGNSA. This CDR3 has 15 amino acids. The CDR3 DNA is TGTGCCAGCAGCTCCGAGCTAGCGGGAGAGTACGAGCAGTACTTC. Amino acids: CASSSELAGEYEQYF. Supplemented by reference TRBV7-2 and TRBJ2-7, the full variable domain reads GAGVSQSPSNKVTEKGKDVELRCDPISGHTALYWYRQSLGQGLEFLIYFQGNSAPDKSGLPSDRFSAERTGGSVSTLTIQRTQQEDSAVYLCASSSELAGEYEQYFGPGTRLTVT.

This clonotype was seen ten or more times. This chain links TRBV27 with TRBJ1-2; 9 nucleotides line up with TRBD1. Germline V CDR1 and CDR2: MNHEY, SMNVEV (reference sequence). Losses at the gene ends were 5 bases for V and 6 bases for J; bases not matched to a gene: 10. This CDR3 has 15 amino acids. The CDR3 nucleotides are TGTGCCAGCAGTCCACGGGGACAGGGCTTTCATGGCTACACCTTC. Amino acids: CASSPRGQGFHGYTF.

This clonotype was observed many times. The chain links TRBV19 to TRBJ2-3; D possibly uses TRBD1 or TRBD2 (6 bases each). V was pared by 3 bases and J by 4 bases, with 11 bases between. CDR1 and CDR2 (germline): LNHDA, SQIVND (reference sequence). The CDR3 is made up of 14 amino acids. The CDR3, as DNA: TGTGCCAGTAGTATGGGGGGCTATGCAGATACGCAGTATTTT. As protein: CASSMGGYADTQYF.

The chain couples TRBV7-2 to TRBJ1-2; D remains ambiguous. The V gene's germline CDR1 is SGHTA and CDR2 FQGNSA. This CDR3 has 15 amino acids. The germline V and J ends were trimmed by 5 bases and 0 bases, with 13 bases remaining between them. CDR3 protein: CASSPLGQTNYGYTF. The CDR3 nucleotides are TGTGCCAGCAGCCCTCTGGGCCAGACTAACTATGGCTACACCTTC.

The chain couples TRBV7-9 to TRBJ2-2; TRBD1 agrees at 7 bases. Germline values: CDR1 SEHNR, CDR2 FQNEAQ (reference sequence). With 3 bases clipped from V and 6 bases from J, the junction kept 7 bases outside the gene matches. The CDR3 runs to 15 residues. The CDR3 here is CASSFLTGRAGELFF. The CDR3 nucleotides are TGTGCCAGCAGCTTTTTGACAGGGCGGGCCGGGGAGCTGTTTTTT.